This T cell receptor (beta chain) is drawn from a study of cytomegalovirus exposure and HLA in healthy donors. Findings and limits, study-wide: Most TCR beta V segments were productive about 90% or about 30% of the time in an earlier analysis. Among the CMV-associated chains, three were confirmed in vitro as specific for CMV antigens.

Worth noting for this clone: The antigen is undetermined.

The PCR contained 60 Vbeta and 13 Jbeta primers. The table came from immunoSEQ multiplex PCR; TCRdb's copy has only in-frame clones and leaves some out. The table shows around 180,000 clones, with roughly 80% occurring only once. The germline gives CDR1 MGHRA, CDR2 YSYEKL. The germline V and J ends were trimmed by 0 bases and 3 bases, with 10 bases remaining between them. The CDR3 loop spans 15 amino acids. Sequenced: PBMCs. This receptor was identified in a woman aged 50 to 60 in good health and CMV-seropositive. The chain links TRBV4-1 to TRBJ2-3; possible D gene TRBD1, 6 bases. CDR3 coding DNA: TGCGCCAGCAGCCAAGATAACAGGGCGACAGATACGCAGTATTTT. Translation: CASSQDNRATDTQYF.